One and the same sample provided the 7 T cell receptor beta chains below, sequenced in a study of T cells in Graves' hyperthyroidism and ophthalmopathy. RNA transcripts gave rise to amplified TCR beta CDR3 regions. First-round RT-PCR targeting the TCR CDR3 was performed with the HTBI primer set. TCRdb analysed the multiplex PCR reads with MiXCR anew, one entry per CDR3 protein. Of around 520,000 distinct CDR3 sequences detected, 11% to 15% appear once; the ten largest clones hold over 11%. Input material: blood. These receptors were collected from a woman between 40 and 55 years old with Graves' hyperthyroidism.

This clonotype appeared many times. The chain is built from TRBV30 and TRBJ2-2; D ambiguous. This CDR3 region has 14 residues. Trimming left V 3 bases short and J 0 bases short, with 8 bases between. Germline CDR1 and CDR2: GTSNPN and SVGIG (reference sequence). Written as DNA, the CDR3 is TGTGCCTGGAGCCTTCATTCGAACACCGGGGAGCTGTTTTTT. This gives the protein CAWSLHSNTGELFF.

This clonotype appeared many times. The chain has TRBV28 and TRBJ2-2, with TRBD1 identical over 11 bases. CDR3 length: 17 residues. Germline V gene sequence: CDR1 MDHEN, CDR2 SYDVKM. V dropped 4 bases and J dropped 2; count of bases not matched to a gene: 6. Here the CDR3 DNA reads TGTGCCAGCAGTTCAGGACAGGGGGCCGGTAACACCGGGGAGCTGTTTTTT. This codes for CASSSGQGAGNTGELFF.

This rearrangement joins TRBV9 to TRBJ2-7; TRBD2 matches 9 bases. The germline CDR1 and CDR2 sequences are SGDLS and YYNGEE. This CDR3 spans 14 amino acids. V was pared by 1 base and J by 6 bases, with 5 bases of the junction left unmatched. The CDR3 DNA reads TGTGCCAGCAGCGTACGGCGGGAGGGCGGCGAGCAGTACTTC. It encodes CASSVRREGGEQYF. Full variable domain (outside the CDR3, taken from reference TRBV9 and TRBJ2-7): DSGVTQTPKHLITATGQRVTLRCSPRSGDLSVYWYQQSLDQGLQFLIQYYNGEERAKGNILERFSAQQFPDLHSELNLSSLELGDSALYFCASSVRREGGEQYFGPGTRLTVT.

The V call is TRBV7-6, the J call TRBJ2-7; 13 bases are a match to TRBD2. Germline V CDR1 and CDR2: SGHVS, FNYEAQ. CDR3 length equals 15 residues. With 4 bases clipped from V and 7 bases from J, the junction kept 7 bases outside the gene matches. This chain's CDR3 is CASSSLAGGVGEQYF. The CDR3 DNA reads as TGTGCCAGCAGCTCACTAGCGGGAGGGGTAGGGGAGCAGTACTTC.

This clonotype was detected ten times or more. The gene calls are TRBV7-8 and TRBJ2-3, with 9 bases identical to TRBD2. Germline loops: CDR1 SGHVS, CDR2 FQNEAQ. The V gene end was trimmed by 6 bases and the J gene end by 2 bases; junction bases not matched to a gene: 9. This CDR3 is built from 16 residues. CDR3 region: CASSLDSGGPTDTQYF. The DNA for the CDR3 is TGTGCCAGCAGTCTAGATAGCGGGGGACCCACAGATACGCAGTATTTT.

This clonotype was seen many times. V gene TRBV7-3 combines with J gene TRBJ2-2; 9 bases fit TRBD2. The length of the CDR3 is 14 residues. V gave up 5 bases and J gave up 7 bases; unmatched junction bases: 5. Per the germline V gene, CDR1 is SGHTA and CDR2 is FQGTGA. DNA for the CDR3: TGTGCCAGCAGCCCGGGACTAGCTGGCGGGGAGCTGTTTTTT. Protein product: CASSPGLAGGELFF.

This clonotype was picked up many times. The V gene is TRBV7-3, the J gene TRBJ2-5, with 9 bases identical to TRBD2. This CDR3 has 16 residues. V gave up 2 bases and J gave up 4 bases; unmatched junction bases: 8. The germline CDR1 and CDR2 sequences are SGHTA and FQGTGA. In nucleotides, the CDR3 is TGTGCCAGCAGCTTAGGAGCGGGACTAGCTCGAGAGACCCAGTACTTC. It codes for CASSLGAGLARETQYF.